Each of the 17 T cell receptor beta chains below was sequenced from the same sample in a study of cytomegalovirus exposure and HLA in healthy donors. It was with 60 Vbeta and 13 Jbeta primers that the PCR ran. The method was immunoSEQ multiplex PCR; TCRdb's version includes in-frame clones alone and lacks a portion of them. Here the sample spans more than 95,000 clones, roughly 80% being singletons. What was sequenced was PBMCs. These TCRs come from a woman between 40 and 55 years old in good health and CMV-seronegative.

CDR3 loop: CASSFRESSYNEQFF. Here the CDR3 DNA reads TGTGCCAGCAGCTTTCGGGAGTCCTCCTACAATGAGCAGTTCTTC. The V call is TRBV7-2, the J call TRBJ2-1, with a tentative D call TRBD2 (6 bases). CDR1 and CDR2 from the germline V gene are SGHTA and FQGNSA. This CDR3 is 15 amino acids long. The V end was cut by 3 bases, the J end by 0 bases, with 9 bases between. Based on the CDR3 plus reference TRBV7-2 and TRBJ2-1, the full variable domain is GAGVSQSPSNKVTEKGKDVELRCDPISGHTALYWYRQSLGQGLEFLIYFQGNSAPDKSGLPSDRFSAERTGGSVSTLTIQRTQQEDSAVYLCASSFRESSYNEQFFGPGTRLTVL.

The V and J genes are TRBV27 and TRBJ1-1; D call uncertain. Germline V gene data show CDR1 as MNHEY and CDR2 as SMNVEV (reference sequence). The CDR3 runs 15 residues. Trimming pared 8 bases from V and 3 bases from J, leaving 19 bases between. The CDR3 DNA sequence: TGTGCCAGCTGTCCCCTTCCCGTTTCTTACACTGAAGCTTTCTTT. Protein product: CASCPLPVSYTEAFF.

This clone has only one observation. J is TRBJ2-1 and V is TRBV11-1; D is unclear. Germline V gene data show CDR1 as SGHAT and CDR2 as FQDESV (reference sequence). The germline V and J ends were trimmed by 5 bases and 6 bases, with 8 bases remaining between them. This CDR3 contains 12 residues. The CDR3 sequence: CASSHIRNEQFF. The CDR3 DNA reads TGTGCCAGCAGCCACATCCGCAATGAGCAGTTCTTC.

J is TRBJ1-4 and V is TRBV25-1, with a weak D call TRBD1 (5 bases). Germline V gene sequence: CDR1 MGHDK, CDR2 SYGVNS. The V and J ends lost 6 bases and 5 bases respectively, with 22 bases between them. The CDR3 totals 17 residues. CDR3 in DNA: TGTGCCAGCAGCCCCGGGAGGCAGGGACGGCGGAATGAAAAACTGTTTTTT. Residues: CASSPGRQGRRNEKLFF.

This clone is a singleton in its sample. This chain joins TRBV19 and TRBJ1-1, with 8 bases lining up with TRBD1. V shed 4 bases, J shed 7 bases, and the junction held 8 bases outside the gene matches. This CDR3 is 14 amino acids long. Germline V gene lookup returns CDR1 LNHDA and CDR2 SQIVND (reference sequence). The CDR3 bases are TGTGCCAGTAGTAGTCAGGGGGCATGGGGTGAAGCTTTCTTT. This codes for CASSSQGAWGEAFF.

The genes are TRBV27 and TRBJ2-7; 8 bases match TRBD1. V lost 5 bases and J lost 3; bases outside the gene matches: 9. The CDR3 totals 15 residues. Looked up from germline, CDR1 is MNHEY and CDR2 is SMNVEV (reference sequence). In DNA, the CDR3 is TGTGCCAGCAGTCCTCAGACAGGGGCCGTCTACGAGCAGTACTTC. This sequence encodes CASSPQTGAVYEQYF.

This clone has only one observation. V and J are TRBV5-1 and TRBJ2-2; TRBD1 agrees at 9 bases. CDR1 SGHRS and CDR2 YFSETQ come from the germline V gene. V was pared by 5 bases and J by 6 bases, with 11 bases of the junction left unmatched. There are 16 residues in the CDR3. CDR3 amino acids: CASSRTGTGSAGELFF. CDR3 coding DNA: TGCGCCAGCAGTCGAACCGGGACAGGGTCCGCCGGGGAGCTGTTTTTT.

J is TRBJ2-7 and V is TRBV18; TRBD1 matches at 9 bases. Germline assignment: CDR1 KGHSH and CDR2 LQKENI. This CDR3 has 15 amino acids. Trimming cost V 3 bases and J 6 bases; bases outside gene matches: 9. DNA of the CDR3: TGTGCCAGCTCACCCCGAGTACAGGGGGCGGGCGAGCAGTACTTC. Translated: CASSPRVQGAGEQYF.

The J gene is TRBJ2-1, the V gene TRBV7-9; D may be TRBD2 (5 bases). CDR1 is SEHNR, CDR2 FQNEAQ, per germline (reference sequence). The CDR3 is 15 residues long. Trimming took off 3 bases at V and 9 bases at J, with 18 bases between the two ends. CDR3 region: CASSFATASLVEQFF. CDR3 DNA: TGTGCCAGCAGCTTCGCTACGGCTAGCCTGGTTGAGCAGTTCTTC.

The rearrangement links TRBV19 to TRBJ2-7; the match to TRBD1 covers 8 bases. The V segment lost 9 bases and the J segment 6 bases; nucleotides outside the gene matches: 7. CDR1 and CDR2 (germline): LNHDA, SQIVND (reference sequence). The CDR3 is made up of 12 amino acids. The DNA of the CDR3 is TGTGCCAGCAGGGGGCTATCGGGCGAGCAGTACTTC. Protein: CASRGLSGEQYF.

This chain uses TRBV28 with TRBJ1-5; D not resolved. From germline, CDR1 is MDHEN and CDR2 SYDVKM. Trimming took off 3 bases at V and 6 bases at J, with 18 bases between the two ends. The CDR3 totals 16 residues. The CDR3 reads CASSLLREVVSQPQHF. For the CDR3, the DNA is TGTGCCAGCAGTTTGCTAAGAGAGGTTGTGAGTCAGCCCCAGCATTTT.

The V gene is TRBV6-4, the J gene TRBJ2-1, with 8 positions matching TRBD2. V shed 3 bases and J 3 bases; nucleotides not matched to a gene: 7. The length of the CDR3 is 16 residues. Germline V gene data show CDR1 as MRHNA and CDR2 as SNTAGT. CDR3 sequence: CASSERAGAFYNEQFF. CDR3 DNA sequence: TGTGCCAGCAGTGAGCGAGCGGGAGCGTTCTACAATGAGCAGTTCTTC.

The chain recombines TRBV19 with TRBJ2-7, with 7 bases identical to TRBD1. Germline lookup yields CDR1 LNHDA and CDR2 SQIVND (reference sequence). The CDR3 is 13 amino acids. The ends lost 4 bases at V and 3 bases at J; junction bases unmatched: 3. The chain's CDR3 is CASSNRDSYEQYF. DNA for the CDR3: TGTGCCAGTAGTAACCGGGACAGCTACGAGCAGTACTTC. Full variable domain (outside the CDR3, taken from reference TRBV19 and TRBJ2-7): DGGITQSPKYLFRKEGQNVTLSCEQNLNHDAMYWYRQDPGQGLRLIYYSQIVNDFQKGDIAEGYSVSREKKESFPLTVTSAQKNPTAFYLCASSNRDSYEQYFGPGTRLTVT.

The table lists this clone with a count of one. J is TRBJ1-5 and V is TRBV11-2, with a tentative D call TRBD1 (5 bases). Trimming stripped 1 base from V and 0 bases from J, with 10 bases between. Germline values: CDR1 SGHAT, CDR2 FQNNGV. The length of the CDR3 is 16 residues. The chain's CDR3 is CASSLGRGYSNQPQHF. The CDR3 DNA follows: TGTGCCAGCAGCTTAGGGCGGGGCTATAGCAATCAGCCCCAGCATTTT.

As to this clone: Other DNA sequences from this sample encode an identical CDR3 as well. CDR3 residues: CASSMREGYEQFF. CDR3 sequence (DNA): TGCGCCAGCTCCATGAGGGAAGGATATGAGCAGTTCTTC. The rearrangement uses TRBV5-1 and TRBJ2-1; D perhaps matches TRBD2 (5 bases). V was cut by 7 bases and J by 8 bases, with 16 bases left in between. The CDR3 has 13 amino acids. The germline gives CDR1 SGHRS, CDR2 YFSETQ. Complete variable domain (other parts from reference TRBV5-1 and TRBJ2-1): KAGVTQTPRYLIKTRGQQVTLSCSPISGHRSVSWYQQTPGQGLQFLFEYFSETQRNKGNFPGRFSGRQFSNSRSEMNVSTLELGDSALYLCASSMREGYEQFFGPGTRLTVL.

The V and J genes are TRBV28 and TRBJ2-7; 7 bases are shared with TRBD2. The ends lost 3 bases at V and 2 bases at J; junction bases unmatched: 4. CDR1 is MDHEN and CDR2 is SYDVKM in the germline V gene. The CDR3 contains 14 residues. The CDR3 sequence is CASSLIGTTYEQYF. The CDR3, as DNA: TGTGCCAGCAGTTTGATCGGGACTACCTACGAGCAGTACTTC.

The chain uses TRBV9 and TRBJ1-1; TRBD1 matches at 7 bases. This CDR3 contains 15 residues. J lost 1 base, V lost 2 bases, and 5 bases had no gene match. Germline V gene sequence: CDR1 SGDLS, CDR2 YYNGEE. CDR3 sequence (DNA): TGTGCCAGCAGCGTTGGGACAGTGAGGAACACTGAAGCTTTCTTT. Translated: CASSVGTVRNTEAFF.